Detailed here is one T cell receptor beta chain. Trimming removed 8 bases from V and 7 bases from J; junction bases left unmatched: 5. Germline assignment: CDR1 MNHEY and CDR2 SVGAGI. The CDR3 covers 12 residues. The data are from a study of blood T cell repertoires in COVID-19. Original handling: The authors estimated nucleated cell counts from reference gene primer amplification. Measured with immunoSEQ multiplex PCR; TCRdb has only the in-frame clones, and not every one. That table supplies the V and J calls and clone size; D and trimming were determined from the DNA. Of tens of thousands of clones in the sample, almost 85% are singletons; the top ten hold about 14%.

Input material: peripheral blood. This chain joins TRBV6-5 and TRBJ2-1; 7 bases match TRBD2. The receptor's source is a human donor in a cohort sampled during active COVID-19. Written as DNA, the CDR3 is TGTGCCAGCTCTGTCGGGGGGAATGAGCAGTTCTTC. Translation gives CASSVGGNEQFF.